Presented here are 26 T cell receptor beta chains from one specimen sequenced in a study of T-cell memory formation after mild COVID-19. Using its own MiXCR run on the 5' RACE reads, TCRdb lists one record per CDR3 protein. Of fewer than 140,000 distinct CDR3 sequences listed, 17% were seen once; the top ten hold 25% to 30%. Sequenced input: PBMCs or a T cell subset sorted from them (not recorded which). These receptor sequences come from an adult woman who had mild COVID-19 (a few samples of this study predate the infection). Cell type and time point are not known.

This clonotype came up a few times. The V and J genes are TRBV7-9 and TRBJ2-7, with D unclear. This CDR3 is 14 amino acids long. Trimming removed 5 bases at V and 2 bases at J, with 13 bases between. Germline V gene sequence: CDR1 SEHNR, CDR2 FQNEAQ (reference sequence). In nucleotides, the CDR3 is TGTGCCAGCAGCACGGCCTGGAGCGCCTACGAGCAGTACTTC. It translates to CASSTAWSAYEQYF.

This clonotype was observed a handful of times. The chain combines TRBV14 with TRBJ2-2; 7 positions match TRBD1. The length of the CDR3 is 15 residues. The germline gives CDR1 SGHDN, CDR2 FVKESK. J was trimmed by 2 bases and V by 5 bases; bases with no gene match: 5. The CDR3 nucleotides read TGTGCCAGCAGCTCCGGGACAGTAAACACCGGGGAGCTGTTTTTT. It codes for CASSSGTVNTGELFF.

This clonotype was observed a few times. The chain couples TRBV23-1 to TRBJ1-5; 10 bases match TRBD1. TRBV23-1 is classed as an ORF, of uncertain function. This CDR3 comprises 19 residues. The V segment lost 4 bases and the J segment 7 bases; nucleotides outside the gene matches: 19. In DNA form, the CDR3 reads TGCGCCAGCAGTCTTGGGCGGGGAGACAGGGGGCGCCCAGGGCAGCCCCAGCATTTT. This codes for CASSLGRGDRGRPGQPQHF.

J is TRBJ2-1 and V is TRBV19; 10 positions agree with TRBD2. The V gene end was trimmed by 3 bases and the J gene end by 7 bases; junction bases not matched to a gene: 9. Germline-derived CDR1 and CDR2 are LNHDA and SQIVND (reference sequence). There are 16 residues in the CDR3. The CDR3 is CASSIISGGRFNEQFF. CDR3 in DNA: TGTGCCAGTAGTATTATTAGCGGGGGGAGGTTTAATGAGCAGTTCTTC. Full variable domain (missing parts from reference TRBV19 and TRBJ2-1): DGGITQSPKYLFRKEGQNVTLSCEQNLNHDAMYWYRQDPGQGLRLIYYSQIVNDFQKGDIAEGYSVSREKKESFPLTVTSAQKNPTAFYLCASSIISGGRFNEQFFGPGTRLTVL.

Only a few counts were recorded for this clonotype. This chain connects TRBV7-6 to TRBJ2-1; 9 bases are a match to TRBD2. The V gene's germline CDR1 is SGHVS and CDR2 FNYEAQ. The CDR3 contains 15 residues. Trimming took 5 bases from V and 3 from J; bases not matched to a gene: 5. In DNA, the CDR3 is TGTGCCAGCAGCCCAGCGGGGGGTCGCTACAATGAGCAGTTCTTC. Translated, it gives CASSPAGGRYNEQFF.

This clonotype has a handful of counts. The genes are TRBV9 and TRBJ2-1, with D tentatively TRBD2 (6 bases). Between the trimmed V and J ends, which lost 5 bases and 7 bases, there was a span of 13 bases. CDR1 and CDR2 from the germline V gene are SGDLS and YYNGEE. The CDR3 runs 13 residues. CDR3 loop: CASRAPGENEQFF. The CDR3 DNA is TGTGCCAGCAGGGCCCCGGGGGAAAATGAGCAGTTCTTC.

This clonotype was detected a few times. V is TRBV9 and J is TRBJ2-7; TRBD1 aligns across 9 bases. J lost 2 bases, V lost 3 bases, and 3 bases had no gene match. The length of the CDR3 is 14 residues. The V gene's germline CDR1 is SGDLS and CDR2 YYNGEE. CDR3 nucleotides: TGTGCCAGCAGCGATGGGGACAGGGCCTACGAGCAGTACTTC. Translation: CASSDGDRAYEQYF.

This clonotype showed up just a few times. The J gene is TRBJ1-2, the V gene TRBV4-3, with 7 nucleotides matching TRBD1. V was clipped by 0 bases and J by 4 bases; unmatched bases: 8. The germline gives CDR1 LGHNA, CDR2 YSLEER. The CDR3 has 16 amino acids. The CDR3 reads CASSQDSTGVFYGYTF. DNA for the CDR3: TGCGCCAGCAGCCAAGATTCAACAGGGGTTTTCTATGGCTACACCTTC.

CDR3 loop: CASSQPRTSPHNEQFF. For the CDR3, the DNA is TGCGCCAGCAGCCAACCCCGGACTAGTCCCCACAATGAGCAGTTCTTC. The J gene is TRBJ2-1, the V gene TRBV5-1; 7 positions agree with TRBD2. Germline lookup yields CDR1 SGHRS and CDR2 YFSETQ. V lost 4 bases to trimming and J lost 5 bases; unmatched junction nucleotides: 12. This CDR3 region has 16 residues.

The V and J genes are TRBV5-6 and TRBJ1-1; D is perhaps TRBD1 (5 bases). Trimming left V 2 bases short and J 1 base short, with 12 bases between. The CDR3 consists of 15 residues. Germline V gives CDR1 SGHDT, CDR2 YYEEEE. CDR3 sequence (DNA): TGTGCCAGCAGCTTAGCAGGGTCAGGGAACACTGAAGCTTTCTTT. Encoded protein: CASSLAGSGNTEAFF.

This chain joins TRBV7-9 and TRBJ2-5, with D tentatively TRBD1 or TRBD2 (5 bases each). Germline CDR1 reads SEHNR; CDR2 reads FQNEAQ (reference sequence). The CDR3 runs 13 residues. V lost 4 bases and J lost 5, with 11 bases in between. This CDR3 is CASSSEGPETQYF. The CDR3 nucleotides are TGTGCCAGCAGCTCAGAGGGACCTGAGACCCAGTACTTC.

This clonotype was observed a handful of times. V usage is TRBV20-1 and J usage is TRBJ1-1; weak D call: TRBD1 (5 bases). Germline V lookup: CDR1 DFQATT, CDR2 SNEGSKA (reference sequence). The CDR3 has 17 amino acids. Trimming pared 0 bases from V and 1 base from J, leaving 18 bases between. The CDR3 sequence: CSARDRETQETNTEAFF. The CDR3, as DNA: TGCAGTGCTAGAGATCGGGAAACACAGGAGACGAACACTGAAGCTTTCTTT.

This chain uses TRBV4-3 with TRBJ2-1, with unresolved D. CDR1 and CDR2 from the germline V gene are LGHNA and YSLEER. V was shortened by 0 bases and J by 0 bases, with 9 bases between the two germline ends. This CDR3 has 16 residues. The CDR3 loop reads CASSQDRASSYNEQFF. As DNA, the CDR3 is TGCGCCAGCAGCCAAGATCGTGCGAGCTCCTACAATGAGCAGTTCTTC.

The V call is TRBV18, the J call TRBJ1-3; D gene ambiguous. V was trimmed by 3 bases and J by 1 base, leaving 22 bases between them. The CDR3 length is 19 residues. From germline, CDR1 is KGHSH and CDR2 LQKENI. The CDR3 here is CASSPGPPAFGRSGNTIYF. In DNA form, the CDR3 reads TGTGCCAGCTCACCCGGACCTCCAGCGTTCGGCCGATCTGGAAACACCATATATTTT.

CDR3 residues: CSARDRLAGGSKNIQYF. CDR3 DNA: TGCAGTGCTAGAGACCGACTAGCGGGGGGTTCCAAAAACATTCAGTACTTC. This chain links TRBV20-1 with TRBJ2-4; 13 bases agree with TRBD2. Germline-derived CDR1 and CDR2 are DFQATT and SNEGSKA (reference sequence). J gave up 2 bases and V 0 bases, and 4 bases lay outside the gene matches. There are 17 residues in the CDR3.

The chain couples TRBV19 to TRBJ2-2, with D perhaps matching TRBD1 or TRBD2 (6 bases each). In germline, CDR1 is LNHDA, CDR2 SQIVND (reference sequence). With 6 bases removed from V and 5 bases from J, the gap between germline ends came to 16 bases. The CDR3 length is 15 residues. The CDR3 DNA reads as TGTGCCAGTAGAACGGGCTGGAGGGGGACCGGGGAGCTGTTTTTT. This gives the protein CASRTGWRGTGELFF.

The chain uses TRBV29-1 and TRBJ1-1; D is undetermined. The germline CDR1 and CDR2 sequences are SQVTM and ANQGSEA. V lost 8 bases and J 3 bases, leaving 10 bases between the germline ends. This CDR3 comprises 11 residues. The CDR3 DNA reads as TGCAGCTTCATCGGAGACACTGAAGCTTTCTTT. Translated: CSFIGDTEAFF.

The rearrangement uses TRBV12-3 or TRBV12-4 and TRBJ2-3; D gene ambiguous. This CDR3 contains 15 residues. The ends were cut back, 3 bases at V and 0 bases at J, with 10 bases in the middle. Here the CDR3 reads CASSFLASSTDTQYF. Written as DNA, the CDR3 is TGTGCCAGCAGTTTTCTGGCGTCGAGCACAGATACGCAGTATTTT.

This rearrangement joins TRBV19 to TRBJ2-1; the match to TRBD2 covers 11 bases. In germline, CDR1 is LNHDA, CDR2 SQIVND (reference sequence). The ends lost 7 bases at V and 4 bases at J; junction bases unmatched: 6. The CDR3 has 15 amino acids. The CDR3 sequence: CASNPLAGGYNEQFF. The CDR3 nucleotides read TGTGCCAGTAACCCCCTAGCGGGGGGTTACAATGAGCAGTTCTTC.

This clonotype occurred a few times. The chain is built from TRBV29-1 and TRBJ1-1; 9 positions match TRBD1. Trimming removed 7 bases from V and 6 bases from J; junction bases left unmatched: 6. This CDR3 spans 12 amino acids. Germline CDR1 SQVTM, CDR2 ANQGSEA. The CDR3 spells CSARQGEAEAFF. In DNA, the CDR3 is TGCAGCGCCCGACAGGGGGAGGCTGAAGCTTTCTTT.

The rearrangement uses TRBV15 and TRBJ2-2; the D gene is possibly TRBD1 (5 bases). CDR3 length equals 17 residues. Germline values: CDR1 LNHNV, CDR2 YYDKDF (reference sequence). The ends were cut back, 0 bases at V and 0 bases at J, with 11 bases in the middle. The CDR3 here is CATSRDGAIANTGELFF. The CDR3 nucleotides are TGTGCCACCAGCAGAGATGGGGCAATCGCGAACACCGGGGAGCTGTTTTTT. Variable domain in full (rest from reference TRBV15 and TRBJ2-2): DAMVIQNPRYQVTQFGKPVTLSCSQTLNHNVMYWYQQKSSQAPKLLFHYYDKDFNNEADTPDNFQSRRPNTSFCFLDIRSPGLGDTAMYLCATSRDGAIANTGELFFGEGSRLTVL.

The table lists this clonotype with many counts. V is TRBV10-3 and J is TRBJ2-3; 10 bases fit TRBD2. Germline CDR1 and CDR2: ENHRY and SYGVKD. The CDR3 contains 17 residues. V gave up 7 bases and J gave up 4 bases; unmatched junction bases: 14. The CDR3 nucleotides read TGTGCCATCACCCCCAGCGGGGGGGGCCGCGATGCAGATACGCAGTATTTT. It translates to CAITPSGGGRDADTQYF.

A few counts support this clonotype. CDR3 residues: CACRDTSSYEQYF. The CDR3 DNA reads TGTGCCTGCCGGGATACCAGCTCCTACGAGCAGTACTTC. The chain recombines TRBV30 with TRBJ2-7, with D possibly TRBD2 on 5 matching bases. V was pared by 6 bases and J by 0 bases, with 12 bases between. Germline CDR1 reads GTSNPN; CDR2 reads SVGIG (reference sequence). The CDR3 extends over 13 amino acids.

The genes are TRBV11-3 and TRBJ2-1; no clear D gene. This CDR3 contains 14 residues. The V end lost 5 bases, the J end lost 5 bases, and 13 bases lay between the germline ends. The germline V gene has CDR1 SGHNT and CDR2 YENEEA. CDR3 region: CASSPLSGDNEQFF. As DNA, the CDR3 is TGTGCCAGCAGCCCCCTTTCCGGCGACAATGAGCAGTTCTTC.

This clonotype was found a few times. This sequence joins TRBV27 and TRBJ2-7; 7 bases fit TRBD2. The CDR3 extends over 15 amino acids. J lost 3 bases, V lost 3 bases, and 8 bases had no gene match. The germline gives CDR1 MNHEY, CDR2 SMNVEV (reference sequence). The CDR3 region is CASSLRGSANYEQYF. The CDR3 DNA reads as TGTGCCAGCAGTTTGCGCGGGAGCGCGAACTACGAGCAGTACTTC.

There are a few counts of this clonotype. This chain joins TRBV9 and TRBJ2-1; D perhaps matches TRBD2 (6 bases). The CDR3 extends over 14 amino acids. With 1 base removed from V and 12 bases from J, the gap between germline ends came to 17 bases. Per the germline V gene, CDR1 is SGDLS and CDR2 is YYNGEE. The CDR3 loop is CASSVYGSPLGQFF. The DNA for the CDR3 is TGTGCCAGCAGCGTATACGGGAGCCCTCTTGGGCAGTTCTTC.